Below, 26 T cell receptor beta chains from the same sample are listed, as sequenced in a study of blood T cell repertoires in COVID-19. Clones were sequenced by immunoSEQ multiplex PCR, and TCRdb holds only the in-frame ones, with some missing. Among approximately 38,000 clones listed, approximately 96% were seen once. Sequencing was carried out using peripheral blood. These receptors all stem from a human donor with active COVID-19. The donor label of this sample is uncertain.

The chain carries TRBV28 and TRBJ1-2; a weak D match, TRBD1 (5 bases). This CDR3 has 14 residues. The V end lost 10 bases, the J end lost 1 base, and 16 bases lay between the germline ends. Germline-derived CDR1 and CDR2 are MDHEN and SYDVKM. The CDR3 reads CATTRWGGNYGYTF. CDR3 nucleotides: TGTGCCACCACCCGTTGGGGGGGTAACTATGGCTACACCTTC.

This rearrangement joins TRBV19 to TRBJ1-2; 7 nucleotides align to TRBD1. The junction had 7 bases not matched to a gene; V was cut back by 5 bases and J by 4 bases. This CDR3 spans 14 amino acids. Germline lookup yields CDR1 LNHDA and CDR2 SQIVND (reference sequence). The DNA for the CDR3 is TGTGCCAGTAGTCCCCGGGGACAGCCCTATGGCTACACCTTC. Residues: CASSPRGQPYGYTF.

The chain uses TRBV6-6 and TRBJ2-1; D possibly corresponds to TRBD2 (6 bases). Between the trimmed V and J ends, which lost 0 bases and 7 bases, there was a span of 7 bases. CDR3 length: 13 residues. Germline V gene lookup returns CDR1 MNHNY and CDR2 SVGAGI (reference sequence). The CDR3 reads CASSYSGTNEQFF. Written as DNA, the CDR3 is TGTGCCAGCAGTTACTCCGGGACTAATGAGCAGTTCTTC.

The chain is built from TRBV6-5 and TRBJ1-4; 7 bases are a match to TRBD1. This CDR3 contains 15 residues. V lost 6 bases, J lost 6 bases, and 10 bases stayed unmatched. CDR1 and CDR2 (germline): MNHEY, SVGAGI. The chain's CDR3 is CASSPTRDRHEKLFF. CDR3 bases: TGTGCCAGCAGCCCAACCCGGGACAGACATGAAAAACTGTTTTTT.

The V call is TRBV21-1, the J call TRBJ2-1; the table's D call of TRBD1 was not tested on the DNA. TRBV21-1 represents a pseudogene. The CDR3 runs to 21 residues. The CDR3 DNA follows: TGTGCCAGCAGCCCTCAGGGGGCAGAAATAAAAGAAAGTCCATGTTTGAGTGAGCAGTTCTTC. This gives the protein CASSPQGAEIKESPCLSEQFF.

The chain combines TRBV11-2 with TRBJ2-3; TRBD2 aligns across 8 bases. Per germline, CDR1 SGHAT and CDR2 FQNNGV. The CDR3 extends over 14 amino acids. V lost 5 bases to trimming and J lost 2 bases; unmatched junction nucleotides: 3. The CDR3 region is CASSIGLATDTQYF. The CDR3 nucleotides read TGTGCCAGCAGCATAGGACTAGCCACAGATACGCAGTATTTT.

The chain recombines TRBV7-2 with TRBJ1-1; 7 bases match TRBD1. The junction had 5 bases not matched to a gene; V was cut back by 4 bases and J by 6 bases. Germline-derived CDR1 and CDR2 are SGHTA and FQGNSA. The CDR3 runs 13 residues. CDR3 in amino acids: CASSYSQGAEAFF. The CDR3 DNA reads TGTGCCAGCAGCTATAGCCAGGGGGCTGAAGCTTTCTTT.

The rearrangement links TRBV28 to TRBJ2-7; 12 bases are shared with TRBD2. The length of the CDR3 is 15 residues. V dropped 2 bases and J dropped 3; count of bases not matched to a gene: 2. The V gene's germline CDR1 is MDHEN and CDR2 SYDVKM. This CDR3 is CASSLPTSGSYEQYF. The CDR3 DNA reads TGTGCCAGCAGTTTACCGACTAGCGGGAGCTACGAGCAGTACTTC.

This chain joins TRBV5-1 and TRBJ1-1; TRBD1 aligns across 11 bases. In germline, CDR1 is SGHRS, CDR2 YFSETQ. V trimming: 4 bases; J trimming: 5 bases; junction bases outside the gene matches: 10. This CDR3 is 16 amino acids long. The CDR3: CASSPGQGAGGTEAFF. In nucleotides, the CDR3 is TGCGCCAGCAGCCCCGGACAGGGGGCTGGTGGTACTGAAGCTTTCTTT.

The chain couples TRBV24-1 to TRBJ1-4; 9 nucleotides match TRBD1. There are 14 residues in the CDR3. The germline V gene encodes CDR1 KGHDR and CDR2 SFDVKD. J gave up 8 bases and V 4 bases, and 4 bases lay outside the gene matches. CDR3 nucleotides: TGTGCCACCAGTGAAGGGACAGGGAACGAAAAACTGTTTTTT. Its protein product is CATSEGTGNEKLFF.

The rearrangement joins TRBV3-1 (or the pseudogene TRBV3-2) to TRBJ1-1; TRBD1 matches 9 bases. Germline V lookup: CDR1 LGHDT, CDR2 YNNKEL (reference sequence). V trimming: 5 bases; J trimming: 3 bases; junction bases outside the gene matches: 7. The CDR3 totals 15 residues. DNA of the CDR3: TGTGCCAGCAGCTTATCGGGACAGGGACACACTGAAGCTTTCTTT. Translation gives CASSLSGQGHTEAFF.

The rearrangement joins TRBV7-9 to TRBJ2-5; 7 bases fit TRBD1. The V gene end was trimmed by 5 bases and the J gene end by 0 bases; junction bases not matched to a gene: 3. Looked up from germline, CDR1 is SEHNR and CDR2 is FQNEAQ (reference sequence). The CDR3 runs 14 residues. The CDR3, as DNA: TGTGCCAGCAGCACGACAGGGTACCAAGAGACCCAGTACTTC. Translated, it gives CASSTTGYQETQYF. The full variable domain, completed using reference TRBV7-9 and TRBJ2-5, is DTGVSQNPRHKITKRGQNVTFRCDPISEHNRLYWYRQTLGQGPEFLTYFQNEAQLEKSRLLSDRFSAERPKGSFSTLEIQRTEQGDSAMYLCASSTTGYQETQYFGPGTRLLVL.

The V and J genes are TRBV6-2 or TRBV6-3 and TRBJ2-2; unclear D gene. Trimming removed 4 bases at V and 1 base at J, with 4 bases between. This CDR3 is built from 13 residues. The germline CDR1 and CDR2 sequences are MNHEY and SVGEGT. The CDR3 protein is CASSSMNTGELFF. The CDR3 region has the DNA TGTGCCAGCAGTTCCATGAACACCGGGGAGCTGTTTTTT.

The genes are TRBV7-9 and TRBJ2-3; perhaps TRBD2 as D (5 bases). This CDR3 is 12 amino acids long. The V and J ends lost 11 bases and 0 bases respectively, with 9 bases between them. The germline V gene has CDR1 SEHNR and CDR2 FQNEAQ (reference sequence). The CDR3 region is CAGGPSTDTQYF. The DNA of the CDR3 is TGTGCCGGCGGGCCTAGCACAGATACGCAGTATTTT.

The V gene is TRBV18, the J gene TRBJ2-7, with 7 bases lining up with TRBD1. The CDR3 totals 14 residues. Per the germline V gene, CDR1 is KGHSH and CDR2 is LQKENI. Unmatched junction bases numbered 9, after V lost 3 bases and J lost 7 bases. CDR3 DNA sequence: TGTGCCAGCTCACCGCAACTACAGGGGAGAGAGCAGTACTTC. Protein: CASSPQLQGREQYF.

The CDR3 is CASRRDRGNYGYTF. DNA of the CDR3: TGCGCCAGCAGACGGGACAGGGGAAACTATGGCTACACCTTC. The chain carries TRBV5-1 and TRBJ1-2; TRBD1 matches 10 bases. The V gene's germline CDR1 is SGHRS and CDR2 YFSETQ. Losses at the gene ends were 5 bases for V and 2 bases for J; bases not matched to a gene: 3. CDR3 length equals 14 residues.

The V gene is TRBV11-3, the J gene TRBJ2-2, with TRBD2 matching 10 bases. Unmatched junction bases numbered 7, after V lost 5 bases and J lost 1 base. This CDR3 contains 17 residues. Germline values: CDR1 SGHNT, CDR2 YENEEA. CDR3 coding DNA: TGTGCCAGCAGCCTACGGACTAGCGGCCTGAACACCGGGGAGCTGTTTTTT. Protein: CASSLRTSGLNTGELFF.

The rearrangement links TRBV5-1 to TRBJ2-2, with D uncertain. Germline V lookup: CDR1 SGHRS, CDR2 YFSETQ. This CDR3 contains 14 residues. The V gene lost 0 bases and the J gene lost 1 base, with 4 bases spanning the gap. CDR3 nucleotides: TGCGCCAGCAGCTTGGGGCAGAACACCGGGGAGCTGTTTTTT. It yields the protein CASSLGQNTGELFF.

V usage is TRBV5-1 and J usage is TRBJ1-4; a possible D gene is TRBD1 (6 bases). The CDR3 totals 13 residues. Germline V gives CDR1 SGHRS, CDR2 YFSETQ. Trimming left V 2 bases short and J 8 bases short, with 10 bases between. The CDR3 coding sequence is TGCGCCAGCAGCTTAACAGGGAAAGAAAAACTGTTTTTT. As protein: CASSLTGKEKLFF. Looking up the rest from reference TRBV5-1 and TRBJ1-4 gives the full variable domain: KAGVTQTPRYLIKTRGQQVTLSCSPISGHRSVSWYQQTPGQGLQFLFEYFSETQRNKGNFPGRFSGRQFSNSRSEMNVSTLELGDSALYLCASSLTGKEKLFFGSGTQLSVL.

The chain carries TRBV4-1 and TRBJ2-3; TRBD2 matches at 15 bases. With 1 base clipped from V and 0 bases from J, the junction kept 2 bases outside the gene matches. The CDR3 spans 18 residues. Germline CDR1 reads MGHRA; CDR2 reads YSYEKL. The CDR3, as DNA: TGCGCCAGCAGCCAAGCCGGACTAGCGGGAGGGAGCACAGATACGCAGTATTTT. It codes for CASSQAGLAGGSTDTQYF.

The V call is TRBV5-1, the J call TRBJ2-7; 11 bases are shared with TRBD2. Germline V CDR1 and CDR2: SGHRS, YFSETQ. The ends lost 4 bases at V and 6 bases at J; junction bases unmatched: 21. The CDR3 spans 19 residues. The CDR3 here is CASSPTGLAGGARVGEQYF. As DNA, the CDR3 is TGCGCCAGCAGCCCCACAGGCCTAGCGGGAGGCGCCAGGGTGGGCGAGCAGTACTTC.

V gene TRBV28 combines with J gene TRBJ2-1; unclear D gene. V was clipped by 5 bases and J by 8 bases, with 7 bases between them. Germline V gene data show CDR1 as MDHEN and CDR2 as SYDVKM. The CDR3 sequence is 11 residues long. The CDR3 bases are TGTGCCAGCAGTCAGAGGTATGAGCAGTTCTTC. Protein sequence: CASSQRYEQFF.

This chain uses TRBV9 with TRBJ2-2; unclear D gene. Germline V gene lookup returns CDR1 SGDLS and CDR2 YYNGEE. The CDR3 runs to 15 residues. Trimming took 0 bases from V and 4 from J, leaving 10 bases between them. The CDR3 nucleotides read TGTGCCAGCAGCGTAGAGGATGCGGTCACCGGGGAGCTGTTTTTT. Amino acids: CASSVEDAVTGELFF.

V and J are TRBV6-5 and TRBJ2-5; possible D gene TRBD2, 6 bases. The V gene's germline CDR1 is MNHEY and CDR2 SVGAGI. CDR3 length: 15 residues. Trimming shortened V by 2 bases and J by 4 bases, and 14 bases separated the two germline ends. The CDR3 nucleotides read TGTGCCAGCAGTTACGCCTGGCGGGAAGTAGAGACCCAGTACTTC. Translated: CASSYAWREVETQYF.

The chain uses TRBV6-5 and TRBJ2-2, with a tentative D call TRBD2 (6 bases). This CDR3 region has 15 residues. Trimming shortened V by 6 bases and J by 0 bases, and 11 bases separated the two germline ends. The germline CDR1 and CDR2 sequences are MNHEY and SVGAGI. The CDR3 nucleotides are TGTGCCAGCAGGCGGGACCTCGCGAACACCGGGGAGCTGTTTTTT. Translated, it gives CASRRDLANTGELFF.

The rearrangement uses TRBV5-3 and TRBJ1-3; D is perhaps TRBD1 (5 bases). TRBV5-3 is reported as an ORF; its role is uncertain. V lost 8 bases and J lost 0, with 9 bases in between. The CDR3 runs to 13 residues. The CDR3 region has the DNA TGTGCCAGGGGGCAGGGCTCTGGAAACACCATATATTTT. Its protein product is CARGQGSGNTIYF.